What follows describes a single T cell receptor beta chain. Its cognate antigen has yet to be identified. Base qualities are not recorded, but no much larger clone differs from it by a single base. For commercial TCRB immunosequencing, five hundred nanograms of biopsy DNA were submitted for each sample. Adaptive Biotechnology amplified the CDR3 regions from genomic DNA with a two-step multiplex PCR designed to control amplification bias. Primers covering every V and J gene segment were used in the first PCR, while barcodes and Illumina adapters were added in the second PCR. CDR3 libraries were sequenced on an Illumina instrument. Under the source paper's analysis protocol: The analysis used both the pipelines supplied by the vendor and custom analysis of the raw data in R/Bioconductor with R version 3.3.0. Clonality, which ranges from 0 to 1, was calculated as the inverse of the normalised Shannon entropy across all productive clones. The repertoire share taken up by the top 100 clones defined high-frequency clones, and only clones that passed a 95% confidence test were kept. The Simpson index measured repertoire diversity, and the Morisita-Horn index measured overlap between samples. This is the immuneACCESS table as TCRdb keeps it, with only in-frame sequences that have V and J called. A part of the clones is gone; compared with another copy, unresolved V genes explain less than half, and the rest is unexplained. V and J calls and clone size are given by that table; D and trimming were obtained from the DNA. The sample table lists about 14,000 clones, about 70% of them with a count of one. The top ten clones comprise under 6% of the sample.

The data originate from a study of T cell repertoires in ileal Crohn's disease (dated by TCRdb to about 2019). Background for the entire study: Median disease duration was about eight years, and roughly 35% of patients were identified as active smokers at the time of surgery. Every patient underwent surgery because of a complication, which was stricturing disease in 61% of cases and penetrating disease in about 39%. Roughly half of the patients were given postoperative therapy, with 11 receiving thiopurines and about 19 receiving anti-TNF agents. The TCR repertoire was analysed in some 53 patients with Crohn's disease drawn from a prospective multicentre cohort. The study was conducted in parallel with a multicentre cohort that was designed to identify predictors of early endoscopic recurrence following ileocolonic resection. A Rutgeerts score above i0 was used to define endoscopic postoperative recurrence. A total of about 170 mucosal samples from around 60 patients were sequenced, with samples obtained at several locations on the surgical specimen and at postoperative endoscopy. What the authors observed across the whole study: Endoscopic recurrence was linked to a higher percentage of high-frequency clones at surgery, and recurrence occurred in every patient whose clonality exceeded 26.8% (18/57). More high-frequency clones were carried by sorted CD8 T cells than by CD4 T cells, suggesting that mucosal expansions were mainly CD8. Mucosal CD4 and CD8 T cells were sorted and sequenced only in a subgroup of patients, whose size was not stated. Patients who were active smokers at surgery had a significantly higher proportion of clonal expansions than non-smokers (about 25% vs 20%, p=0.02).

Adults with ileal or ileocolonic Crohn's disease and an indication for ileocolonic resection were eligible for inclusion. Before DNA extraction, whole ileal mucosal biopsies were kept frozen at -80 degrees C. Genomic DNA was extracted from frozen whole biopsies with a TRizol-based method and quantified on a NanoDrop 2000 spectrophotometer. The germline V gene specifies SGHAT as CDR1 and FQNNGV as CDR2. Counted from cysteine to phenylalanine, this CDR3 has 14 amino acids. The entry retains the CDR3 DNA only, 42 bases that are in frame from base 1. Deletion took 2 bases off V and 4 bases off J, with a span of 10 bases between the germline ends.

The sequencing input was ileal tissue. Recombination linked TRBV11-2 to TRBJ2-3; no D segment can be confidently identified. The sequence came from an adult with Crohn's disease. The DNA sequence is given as TGTGCCAGCAGCTTACGGGCTGCCTCAGATACGCAGTATTTT. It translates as CASSLRAASDTQYF.